This TCR beta chain was captured in a study of blood T cell repertoires in COVID-19. Study-level information: The United States, Italy and Spain were the sources of the acute and convalescent COVID-19 samples.

This clone was seen a single time. Sequenced by immunoSEQ multiplex PCR; TCRdb stores in-frame clones only, minus some. The table has about 180,000 clones, roughly 84% seen once. Sequencing was carried out using peripheral blood. The origin of this receptor is a man between 45 and 60 years old with active or convalescent COVID-19.

The CDR3 coding sequence is TGTGCCAGCAGGTCGCAGGGAGGAGCACCCCTCCACTTT. It encodes CASRSQGGAPLHF. V and J are TRBV27 and TRBJ1-6; weak D call: TRBD1 (5 bases). The V gene lost 6 bases and the J gene lost 11 bases, with 14 bases spanning the gap. The germline V gene has CDR1 MNHEY and CDR2 SMNVEV (reference sequence). The CDR3 has 13 residues.